The 12 T cell receptor beta chains reported below all come from one sample, sequenced in a study of CD8 T cells in Susac syndrome. The RNA, 0.5 to 1 ug, was put through reverse transcription using random hexamers. TCRdb recomputed calls from the immunoSEQ multiplex PCR reads with MiXCR, one row per CDR3 protein. In the table there are about 85,000 distinct CDR3 sequences, about 95% of which are singletons. The specimen sequenced was CD8+ T cells from PBMCs. These receptors were obtained from a human donor with Susac syndrome.

The V and J genes are TRBV27 and TRBJ2-7; D is perhaps TRBD2 (7 bases). This CDR3 is built from 14 residues. The germline V gene has CDR1 MNHEY and CDR2 SMNVEV (reference sequence). Trimming shortened V by 2 bases and J by 8 bases, and 16 bases separated the two germline ends. This CDR3 reads CASSLGGAGGKQYF. CDR3 in DNA: TGTGCCAGCAGTTTAGGGGGGGCCGGAGGGAAGCAGTACTTC.

The V call is TRBV13, the J call TRBJ2-1, with TRBD2 matching over 15 bases. CDR1 and CDR2 from the germline V gene are PRHDT and FYEKMQ (reference sequence). The V gene end was trimmed by 3 bases and the J gene end by 7 bases; junction bases not matched to a gene: 7. The CDR3 sequence is 17 residues long. The CDR3 DNA reads TGTGCCAGCAGCTTCGGACTAGCGGGAGGGCCTAAGAATGAGCAGTTCTTC. Protein: CASSFGLAGGPKNEQFF.

The chain has TRBV30 and TRBJ2-1, with a weak D call TRBD2 (6 bases). The V end was cut by 5 bases, the J end by 9 bases, with 11 bases between. Germline V gene sequence: CDR1 GTSNPN, CDR2 SVGIG (reference sequence). The CDR3 sequence is 11 residues long. The CDR3 DNA is TGTGCCTGGGGGGGGTCGAGTGAGCAGTTCTTC. This translates into CAWGGSSEQFF.

This sequence joins TRBV6-5 and TRBJ2-7; 7 bases are shared with TRBD2. V lost 2 bases to trimming and J lost 4 bases; unmatched junction nucleotides: 5. This CDR3 comprises 14 residues. Germline CDR1 is MNHEY and CDR2 is SVGAGI. The CDR3 bases are TGTGCCAGCAGTTACGGCGGGAGTGGGTACGAGCAGTACTTC. This sequence encodes CASSYGGSGYEQYF.

The chain carries TRBV4-3 and TRBJ2-1, with D hard to call. Germline loops: CDR1 LGHNA, CDR2 YSLEER. Trimming took off 4 bases at V and 0 bases at J, with 10 bases between the two ends. The CDR3 is made up of 15 amino acids. Here the CDR3 DNA reads TGCGCCAGCAGCCGTAGCTCAGGCTCCTACAATGAGCAGTTCTTC. Protein: CASSRSSGSYNEQFF.

Note on this clonotype: The junction does not match germline at one end; this may be a read error. The chain carries TRBV7-7 and TRBJ2-1; the D is unclear. Germline CDR1 SSHAT, CDR2 FNYEAQ (reference sequence). The CDR3 length is 13 residues. In DNA form, the CDR3 reads TGTGCTAGCAGCTCGGCCTCTGGCAATGAGCAGTTCTTC. It specifies CASSSASGNEQFF.

J is TRBJ2-1 and V is TRBV13, with TRBD2 identical over 15 bases. V dropped 5 bases and J dropped 9; count of bases not matched to a gene: 11. Germline assignment: CDR1 PRHDT and CDR2 FYEKMQ (reference sequence). CDR3 size: 17 residues. Here the CDR3 DNA reads TGTGCCAGCAGCGTGAGGGGGACTAGCGGGAGGAGCGGTGAGCAGTTCTTC. Translation: CASSVRGTSGRSGEQFF.

The chain is built from TRBV9 and TRBJ1-5; TRBD1 matches at 7 bases. The ends lost 0 bases at V and 7 bases at J; junction bases unmatched: 4. Germline lookup yields CDR1 SGDLS and CDR2 YYNGEE. The length of the CDR3 is 14 residues. The CDR3 is CASSVGGGGQPQHF. Here the CDR3 DNA reads TGTGCCAGCAGCGTAGGAGGGGGCGGCCAGCCCCAGCATTTT.

The chain combines TRBV5-6 with TRBJ2-7; weak D call: TRBD2 (6 bases). CDR1 and CDR2 from the germline V gene are SGHDT and YYEEEE. V was pared by 2 bases and J by 2 bases, with 8 bases between. The CDR3 runs to 13 residues. CDR3 in amino acids: CASSFGGAYEQYF. The DNA for the CDR3 is TGTGCCAGCAGCTTTGGCGGGGCCTACGAGCAGTACTTC.

CDR3 protein: CASSLAGVDLSSVYGYTF. CDR3 nucleotides: TGTGCCAGCAGCTTGGCCGGCGTGGATCTCTCGTCGGTCTATGGCTACACCTTC. The rearrangement links TRBV5-4 to TRBJ1-2; D gene unclear. The V gene's germline CDR1 is SGHNT and CDR2 YYREEE (reference sequence). The CDR3 extends over 18 amino acids. V lost 0 bases to trimming and J lost 4 bases, with 22 bases between them.

The gene calls are TRBV7-9 and TRBJ2-1, with D possibly called TRBD1 or TRBD2 (5 bases each). The germline V and J ends were trimmed by 8 bases and 7 bases, with 15 bases remaining between them. Per germline, CDR1 SEHNR and CDR2 FQNEAQ (reference sequence). This CDR3 is 13 amino acids long. In DNA form, the CDR3 reads TGTGCCAGCGGGGCGGACGAGGGGAATGAGCAGTTCTTC. The encoded protein is CASGADEGNEQFF.

The J gene is TRBJ2-1, the V gene TRBV2; TRBD1 agrees at 7 bases. Germline V gene data show CDR1 as SNHLY and CDR2 as FYNNEI. The ends lost 7 bases at V and 7 bases at J; junction bases unmatched: 10. The CDR3 runs 14 residues. The CDR3 sequence is CASKVETGSNEQFF. CDR3 coding DNA: TGTGCCAGCAAAGTAGAGACAGGGTCAAATGAGCAGTTCTTC. Full variable domain (missing parts from reference TRBV2 and TRBJ2-1): EPEVTQTPSHQVTQMGQEVILRCVPISNHLYFYWYRQILGQKVEFLVSFYNNEISEKSEIFDDQFSVERPDGSNFTLKIRSTKLEDSAMYFCASKVETGSNEQFFGPGTRLTVL.